This paragraph covers one T cell receptor (beta chain) sequence. The sample is drawn from a study of blood T cell repertoires in COVID-19. Across the whole study: Acute and convalescent COVID-19 samples came from the United States, Italy and Spain.

The method was immunoSEQ multiplex PCR; TCRdb's version includes in-frame clones alone and lacks a portion of them. The sample lists some 200,000 clones, approximately 86% occurring once. Germline V lookup: CDR1 SGDLS, CDR2 YYNGEE. Trimming took 2 bases from V and 7 from J; bases not matched to a gene: 2. The CDR3 length is 15 residues. The chain is built from TRBV9 and TRBJ2-3; 15 positions agree with TRBD2. The sequence came from a man aged 18 to 35 with active or convalescent COVID-19. Material: peripheral blood. This CDR3 reads CASSVGTSGRNTQYF. The CDR3 nucleotides read TGTGCCAGCAGCGTGGGGACTAGCGGGAGGAATACGCAGTATTTT.